A selection of T cell receptor beta chains follows, all from one sample in a study of vaccination effects on CD4 cells after COVID-19. Their cognate antigens are unknown. Using immunoSEQ multiplex PCR, the repertoire was profiled, and TCRdb retains in-frame clones only, with some absent. The sample shows under 85,000 clones, 60% to 80% of them seen only once. Source: CD4+ T cells from PBMCs cultured with HCoV-229E spike peptides, taken before COVID-19 vaccination. These receptors were taken from a human donor who received a COVID-19 vaccine. The CDR3 runs from the conserved cysteine through the conserved F or W. D genes are given only for firm matches. The listing skips clone size in some rows; elsewhere it reads once, few, many or a size class.

d_gene,v_gene,j_gene,abundance,CDR3aa,CDR3nt
NA,TRBV9,TRBJ2-2,few,CASSVAQSGELFF,TGTGCCAGCAGCGTAGCTCAGTCCGGGGAGCTGTTTTTT
NA,TRBV4-2,TRBJ1-2,few,CASSQALLNYGYTF,TGTGCCAGCAGCCAAGCACTGTTAAACTATGGCTACACCTTC
NA,TRBV12-3/TRBV12-4,TRBJ1-2,once,CASSLSDYGYTF,TGTGCCAGCAGTTTATCGGACTATGGCTACACCTTC
NA,TRBV19,TRBJ1-3,NA,CASSRESSGNTIYF,TGTGCCAGCTCAAGAGAGAGCTCTGGAAACACCATATATTTT
TRBD2,TRBV13,TRBJ2-3,NA,CASSIAGGTDTQYF,TGTGCCAGCAGCATAGCGGGGGGCACAGATACGCAGTATTTT
NA,TRBV4-1,TRBJ1-2,NA,CASSQDYLGSYGYTF,TGCGCCAGCAGCCAAGACTACCTAGGTAGCTATGGCTACACCTTC
NA,TRBV1,TRBJ2-1,NA,CTSSKTPRRQPAPAYNEQFF,TGCACCAGCAGCAAAACACCACGCCGCCAACCGGCCCCCGCTTACAATGAGCAGTTCTTC
TRBD1,TRBV7-9,TRBJ2-2,few,CASSWTGAGELFF,TGTGCCAGCAGCTGGACAGGGGCCGGGGAGCTGTTTTTT
TRBD1,TRBV6-5,TRBJ1-5,NA,CASRTGNQPQHF,TGTGCCAGCCGGACAGGTAATCAGCCCCAGCATTTT
NA,TRBV6-6,TRBJ1-4,once,CASSRDVGEKLFF,TGTGCCAGCAGTCGCGATGTAGGAGAAAAACTGTTTTTT
TRBD2,TRBV6-2/TRBV6-3,TRBJ2-1,NA,CASSSHRLASYNEQFF,TGTGCCAGCAGTTCTCACCGACTAGCTTCCTACAATGAGCAGTTCTTC
NA,TRBV7-2,TRBJ1-1,NA,CASSLAANMNTEAFF,TGTGCCAGCAGCTTAGCAGCCAACATGAACACTGAAGCTTTCTTT
TRBD1,TRBV29-1,TRBJ1-2,NA,CSVPKGQGYYGYTF,TGCAGCGTTCCTAAAGGACAGGGGTATTATGGCTACACCTTC
NA,TRBV2,TRBJ2-1,NA,CASTKGGEGIDEQFF,TGTGCCAGCACCAAAGGAGGTGAAGGGATCGATGAGCAGTTCTTC
TRBD1,TRBV24-1,TRBJ2-2,NA,CATSGRTGLFTGELFF,TGTGCCACCAGTGGTAGGACAGGGTTATTTACCGGGGAGCTGTTTTTT
TRBD1,TRBV10-3,TRBJ1-1,once,CAISEDREGTEAFF,TGTGCCATCAGTGAGGACAGGGAGGGCACTGAAGCTTTCTTT
TRBD2,TRBV9,TRBJ2-1,few,CASSGSTSGGSYNEQFF,TGTGCCAGCAGCGGATCGACTAGCGGGGGGTCCTACAATGAGCAGTTCTTC
NA,TRBV7-2,TRBJ2-1,NA,CASSLQTGFSNEQFF,TGTGCCAGCAGCTTACAGACTGGGTTTAGCAATGAGCAGTTCTTC
NA,TRBV9,TRBJ2-3,NA,CASSHPGRRPDTQYF,TGTGCCAGCAGTCATCCGGGACGCCGACCGGATACGCAGTATTTT
NA,TRBV29-1,TRBJ2-1,NA,CSVRRSGNEQFF,TGCAGCGTCCGACGGTCCGGCAATGAGCAGTTCTTC